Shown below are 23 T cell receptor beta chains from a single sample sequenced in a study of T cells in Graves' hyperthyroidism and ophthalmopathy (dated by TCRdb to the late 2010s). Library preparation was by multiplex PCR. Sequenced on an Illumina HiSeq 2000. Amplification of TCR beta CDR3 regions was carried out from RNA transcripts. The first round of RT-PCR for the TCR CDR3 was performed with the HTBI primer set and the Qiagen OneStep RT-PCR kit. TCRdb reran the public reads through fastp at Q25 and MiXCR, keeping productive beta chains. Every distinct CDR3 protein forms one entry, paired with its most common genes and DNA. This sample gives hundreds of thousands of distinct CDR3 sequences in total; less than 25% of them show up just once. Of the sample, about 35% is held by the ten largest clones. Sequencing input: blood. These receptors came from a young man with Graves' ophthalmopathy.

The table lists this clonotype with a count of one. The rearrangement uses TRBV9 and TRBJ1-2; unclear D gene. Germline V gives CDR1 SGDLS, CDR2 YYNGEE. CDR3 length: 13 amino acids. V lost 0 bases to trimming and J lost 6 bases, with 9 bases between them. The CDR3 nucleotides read TGTGCCAGCAGCGTAGGTATACTCGATGGCTACACCTTC. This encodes CASSVGILDGYTF. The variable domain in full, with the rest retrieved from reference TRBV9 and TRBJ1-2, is DSGVTQTPKHLITATGQRVTLRCSPRSGDLSVYWYQQSLDQGLQFLIQYYNGEERAKGNILERFSAQQFPDLHSELNLSSLELGDSALYFCASSVGILDGYTFGSGTRLTVV.

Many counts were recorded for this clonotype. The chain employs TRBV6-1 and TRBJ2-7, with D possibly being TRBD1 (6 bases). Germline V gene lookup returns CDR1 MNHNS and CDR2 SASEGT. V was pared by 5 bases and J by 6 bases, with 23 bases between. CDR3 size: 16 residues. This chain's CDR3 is CASSPSLDSRGSEQYF. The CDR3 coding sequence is TGTGCCAGCAGTCCCTCCCTGGACAGTCGAGGGAGCGAGCAGTACTTC.

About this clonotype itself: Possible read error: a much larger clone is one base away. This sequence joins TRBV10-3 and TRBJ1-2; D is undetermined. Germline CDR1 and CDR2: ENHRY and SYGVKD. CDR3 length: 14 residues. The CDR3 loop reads CAISDRVGGYGHTF. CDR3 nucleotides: TGTGCCATCAGTGATCGAGTCGGTGGCTATGGCCACACCTTC.

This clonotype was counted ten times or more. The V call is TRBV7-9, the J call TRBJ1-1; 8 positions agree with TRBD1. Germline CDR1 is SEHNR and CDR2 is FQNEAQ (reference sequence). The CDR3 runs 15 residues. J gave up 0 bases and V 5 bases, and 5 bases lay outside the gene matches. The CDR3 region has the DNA TGTGCCAGCAGCACAACAGGGGGAATGAACACTGAAGCTTTCTTT. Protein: CASSTTGGMNTEAFF.

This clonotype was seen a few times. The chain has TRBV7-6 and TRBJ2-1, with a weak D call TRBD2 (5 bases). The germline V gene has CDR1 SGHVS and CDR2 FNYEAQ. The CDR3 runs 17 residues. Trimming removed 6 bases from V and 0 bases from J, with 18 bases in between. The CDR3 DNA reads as TGTGCCAGCAGGGTTTCAGCGTCTACTAGCTCCTACAATGAGCAGTTCTTC. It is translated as CASRVSASTSSYNEQFF.

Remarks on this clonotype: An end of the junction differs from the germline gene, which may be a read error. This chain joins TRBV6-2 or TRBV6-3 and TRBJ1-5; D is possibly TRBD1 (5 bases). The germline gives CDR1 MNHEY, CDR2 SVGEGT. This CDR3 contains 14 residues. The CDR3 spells CSSSIRRGSQPQHF. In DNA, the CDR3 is TGTTCCAGCAGTATTCGGAGGGGCTCTCAGCCCCAGCATTTT.

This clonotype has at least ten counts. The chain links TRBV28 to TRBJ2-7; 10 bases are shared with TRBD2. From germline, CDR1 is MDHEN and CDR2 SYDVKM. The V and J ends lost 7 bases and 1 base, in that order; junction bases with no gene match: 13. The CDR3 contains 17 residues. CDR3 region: CASTQVLAGAGSYEQYF. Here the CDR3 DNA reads TGTGCCAGCACCCAGGTGCTAGCGGGAGCTGGTTCCTACGAGCAGTACTTC.

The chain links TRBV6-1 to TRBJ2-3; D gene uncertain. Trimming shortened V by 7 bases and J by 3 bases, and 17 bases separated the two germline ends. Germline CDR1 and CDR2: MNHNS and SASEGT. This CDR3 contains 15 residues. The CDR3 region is CASTYGVKATDTQYF. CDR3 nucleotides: TGTGCCAGCACCTACGGAGTTAAGGCGACAGATACGCAGTATTTT.

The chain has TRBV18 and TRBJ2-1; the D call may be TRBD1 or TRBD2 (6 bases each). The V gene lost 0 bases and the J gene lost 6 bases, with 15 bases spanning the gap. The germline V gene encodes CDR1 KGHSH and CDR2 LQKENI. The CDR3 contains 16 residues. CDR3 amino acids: CASSPPEGHLFNEQFF. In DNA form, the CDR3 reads TGTGCCAGCTCACCACCGGAGGGACACCTCTTCAATGAGCAGTTCTTC.

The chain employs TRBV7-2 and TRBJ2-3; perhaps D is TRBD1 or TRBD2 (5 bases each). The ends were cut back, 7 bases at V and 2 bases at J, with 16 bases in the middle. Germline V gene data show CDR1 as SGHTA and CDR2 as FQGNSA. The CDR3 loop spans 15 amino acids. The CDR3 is CASIFRDPVTDTQYF. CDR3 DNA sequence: TGTGCCAGCATTTTCCGGGACCCGGTCACAGATACGCAGTATTTT.

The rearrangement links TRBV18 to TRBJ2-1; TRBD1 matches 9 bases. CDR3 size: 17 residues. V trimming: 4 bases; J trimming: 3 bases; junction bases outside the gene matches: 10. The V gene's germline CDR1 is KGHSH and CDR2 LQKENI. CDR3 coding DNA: TGTGCCAGCTCACTTCCGACCGGGACAGGGTTCTACAATGAGCAGTTCTTC. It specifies CASSLPTGTGFYNEQFF.

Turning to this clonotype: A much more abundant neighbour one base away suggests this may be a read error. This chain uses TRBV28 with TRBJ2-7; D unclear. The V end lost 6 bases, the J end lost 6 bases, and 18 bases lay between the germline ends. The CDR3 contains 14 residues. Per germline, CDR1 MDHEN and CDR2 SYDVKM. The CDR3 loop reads CASSPARSRAEQYF. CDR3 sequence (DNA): TGTGCCAGCAGCCCGGCCAGGAGCAGAGCCGAGCAGTACTTC.

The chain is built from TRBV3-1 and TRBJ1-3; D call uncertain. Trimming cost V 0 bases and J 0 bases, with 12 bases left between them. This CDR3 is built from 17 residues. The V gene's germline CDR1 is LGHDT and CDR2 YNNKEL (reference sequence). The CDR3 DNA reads TGTGCCAGCAGCCAAGAAGTTCGGAGGAGCTCTGGAAACACCATATATTTT. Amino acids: CASSQEVRRSSGNTIYF.

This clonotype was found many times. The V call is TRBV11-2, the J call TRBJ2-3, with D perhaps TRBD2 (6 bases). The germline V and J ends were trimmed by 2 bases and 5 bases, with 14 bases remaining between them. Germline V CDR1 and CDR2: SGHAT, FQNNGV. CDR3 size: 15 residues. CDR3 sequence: CASSLWEPEGDTQYF. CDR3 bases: TGTGCCAGCAGCTTATGGGAGCCGGAGGGAGATACGCAGTATTTT.

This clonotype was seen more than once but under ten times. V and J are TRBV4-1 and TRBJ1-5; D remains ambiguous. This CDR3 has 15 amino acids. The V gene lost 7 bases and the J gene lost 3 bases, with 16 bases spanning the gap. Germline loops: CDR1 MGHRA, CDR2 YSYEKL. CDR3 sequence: CASTRTQEPNQPQHF. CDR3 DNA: TGCGCCAGCACGCGAACCCAGGAGCCCAATCAGCCCCAGCATTTT.

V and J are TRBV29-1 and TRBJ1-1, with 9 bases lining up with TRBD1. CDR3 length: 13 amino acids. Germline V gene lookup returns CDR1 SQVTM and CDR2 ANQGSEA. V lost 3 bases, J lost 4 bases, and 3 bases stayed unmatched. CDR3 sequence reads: CSVEDRGVTEAFF. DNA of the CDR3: TGCAGCGTTGAGGACAGGGGTGTCACTGAAGCTTTCTTT.

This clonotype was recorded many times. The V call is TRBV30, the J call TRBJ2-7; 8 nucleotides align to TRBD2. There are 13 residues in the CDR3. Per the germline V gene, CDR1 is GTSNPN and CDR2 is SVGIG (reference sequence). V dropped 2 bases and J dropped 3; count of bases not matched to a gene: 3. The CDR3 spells CAWSIAGGYEQYF. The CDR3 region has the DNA TGTGCCTGGAGTATTGCGGGGGGCTACGAGCAGTACTTC. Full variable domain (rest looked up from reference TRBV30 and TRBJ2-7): SQTIHQWPATLVQPVGSPLSLECTVEGTSNPNLYWYRQAAGRGLQLLFYSVGIGQISSEVPQNLSASRPQDRQFILSSKKLLLSDSGFYLCAWSIAGGYEQYFGPGTRLTVT.

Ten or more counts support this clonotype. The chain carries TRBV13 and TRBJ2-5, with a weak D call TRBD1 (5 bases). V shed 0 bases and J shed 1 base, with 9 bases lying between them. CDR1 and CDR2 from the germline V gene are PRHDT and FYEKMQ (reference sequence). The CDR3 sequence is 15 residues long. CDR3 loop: CASSLGTETQETQYF. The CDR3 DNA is TGTGCCAGCAGCTTAGGGACAGAAACCCAAGAGACCCAGTACTTC.

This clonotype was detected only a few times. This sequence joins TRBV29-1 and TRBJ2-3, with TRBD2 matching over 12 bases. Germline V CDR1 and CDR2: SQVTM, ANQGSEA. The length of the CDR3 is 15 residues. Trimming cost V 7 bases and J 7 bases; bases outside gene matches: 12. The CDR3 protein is CSAVLTSGSGYTQYF. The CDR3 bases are TGCAGCGCCGTCCTGACTAGCGGGAGTGGATATACGCAGTATTTT.

CDR3 nucleotide sequence: TGTGCCAGCAGTGAAGACCAGAGGACTAGCCTTTGGGGGAATGAGCAGTTCTTC. Translation: CASSEDQRTSLWGNEQFF. The rearrangement joins TRBV25-1 to TRBJ2-1; 8 bases align to TRBD2. The CDR3 length is 18 residues. V trimming: 2 bases; J trimming: 7 bases; junction bases outside the gene matches: 16. Germline values: CDR1 MGHDK, CDR2 SYGVNS.

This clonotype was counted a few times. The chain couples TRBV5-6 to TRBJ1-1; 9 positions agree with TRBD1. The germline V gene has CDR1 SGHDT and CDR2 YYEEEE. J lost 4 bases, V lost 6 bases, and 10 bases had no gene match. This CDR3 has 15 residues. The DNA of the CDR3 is TGTGCCAGCACCGATCAAAAACAGGGGGCCACTGAAGCTTTCTTT. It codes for CASTDQKQGATEAFF.

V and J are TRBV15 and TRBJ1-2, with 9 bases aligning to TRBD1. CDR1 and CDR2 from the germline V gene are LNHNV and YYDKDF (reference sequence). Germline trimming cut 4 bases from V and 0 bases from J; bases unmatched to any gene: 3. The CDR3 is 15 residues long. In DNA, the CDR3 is TGTGCCACCAGCACAACAGGGGGCCCTAACTATGGCTACACCTTC. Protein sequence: CATSTTGGPNYGYTF.

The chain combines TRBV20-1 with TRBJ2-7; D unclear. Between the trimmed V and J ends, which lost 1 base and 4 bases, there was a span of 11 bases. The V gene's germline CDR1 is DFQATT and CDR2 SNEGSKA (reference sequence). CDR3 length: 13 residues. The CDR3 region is CSARAESSYEQYF. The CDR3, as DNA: TGCAGTGCTAGAGCGGAGTCGAGTTACGAGCAGTACTTC.